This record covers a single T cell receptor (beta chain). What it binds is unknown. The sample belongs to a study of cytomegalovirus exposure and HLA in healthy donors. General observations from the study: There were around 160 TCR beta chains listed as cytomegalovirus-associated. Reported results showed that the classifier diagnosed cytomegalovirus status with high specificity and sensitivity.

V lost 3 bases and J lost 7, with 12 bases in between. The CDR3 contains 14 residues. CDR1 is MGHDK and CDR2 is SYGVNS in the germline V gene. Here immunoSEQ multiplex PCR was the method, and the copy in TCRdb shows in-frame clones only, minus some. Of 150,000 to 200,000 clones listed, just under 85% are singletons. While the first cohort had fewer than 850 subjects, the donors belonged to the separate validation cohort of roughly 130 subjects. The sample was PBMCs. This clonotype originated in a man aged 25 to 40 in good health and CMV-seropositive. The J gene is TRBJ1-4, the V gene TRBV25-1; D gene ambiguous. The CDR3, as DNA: TGTGCCAGCAGTGAGGCGTTAGCAAGTGAAAAACTGTTTTTT. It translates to CASSEALASEKLFF.